This TCR beta chain emerged from a study of blood T cell repertoires in COVID-19. Turning to the study itself: Collection of acute and convalescent COVID-19 samples took place in the United States, Italy and Spain. T cells, B-cell-depleted T cells, or PBMCs provided the cDNA or gDNA that served as material.

CDR3 length equals 19 residues. CDR1 and CDR2 from the germline V gene are MNHNS and SASEGT. The germline V and J ends were trimmed by 4 bases and 1 base, with 20 bases remaining between them. Authors' analysis steps: Nucleated cell counts were estimated from reference gene primer amplification. This table comes from immunoSEQ multiplex PCR, and its TCRdb copy is limited to in-frame clones, with some not included. The D gene and trimming were derived from the DNA, and the V and J assignments and clone size from that table. The sample lists about 100,000 clones, 75% to 95% occurring once. The chain joins TRBV6-1 to TRBJ2-6, with D perhaps TRBD1 (5 bases). The TCR originated in a woman between 25 and 40 years old with acute or convalescent COVID-19. The sequenced sample was peripheral blood. CDR3 residues: CASSGYRRASLSGANVLTF. The CDR3 DNA follows: TGTGCCAGCAGTGGGTACCGCAGGGCTTCCTTGTCTGGGGCCAACGTCCTGACTTTC.